The rows below give T cell receptor beta chains drawn from one sample of a study of blood T cells in healthy people across ages. TCRdb re-called the 5' RACE reads through MiXCR, storing one row per CDR3 protein. Of 1.5 million to 2 million distinct CDR3 sequences in the sample, 35% to 50% were seen once. Input material: blood. Receptors originate from a human donor in good health. Both conserved end residues are part of each CDR3. A D gene is named only where the DNA matches it firmly. Clone size, where shown, is once, few, many, or a class for clones that have expanded.

V,D,J,size,DNA,CDR3
TRBV7-9,.,TRBJ2-1,.,TGTGCCAGCAGCTCACAGACAGGTAACAATGAGCAGTTCTTC,CASSSQTGNNEQFF
TRBV4-3,TRBD1,TRBJ2-4,.,TGCGTCAGCAGCCAAAAGACAGGGGTCCTAGCCAAAAACATTCAGTACTTC,CVSSQKTGVLAKNIQYF
TRBV3-1,TRBD1,TRBJ1-1,once,TGTGCCAGCAGCCAAGTTGGAGGGAAGGGGGCTTACATGAACACTGAAGCTTTCTTT,CASSQVGGKGAYMNTEAFF
TRBV4-1,TRBD1,TRBJ2-2,few,TGCGCCAGCAGCCATGGACAGGGTACCGGGGAGCTGTTTTTT,CASSHGQGTGELFF
TRBV4-1,.,TRBJ1-2,.,TGCGCCAGCAGCCAAGTACAGGAAGGGAAAGGCTACACCTTC,CASSQVQEGKGYTF
TRBV29-1,.,TRBJ2-4,once,TGCAGCGTTGAAGGCGGGACAGACGGGGGGTACAATGAGCAGTACTTC,CSVEGGTDGGYNEQYF
TRBV20-1,TRBD1,TRBJ1-4,.,TGCAGTGCTTGGACAGGTCCTATTAATGAAAAACTGTTTTTT,CSAWTGPINEKLFF
TRBV7-2,.,TRBJ2-3,.,TGTGCCAGCAGCTTAGCGTCAGGGCAGAAAGATACGCAGTATTTT,CASSLASGQKDTQYF
TRBV7-3,.,TRBJ1-2,many,TGTGCCAGCAGCTTAATCGGGGGGGCTAACTATGGCTACACCTTC,CASSLIGGANYGYTF
TRBV9,.,TRBJ1-5,few,TGTGCCAGCAGCCATGACATTGATAGCAATCAGCCCCAGCATTTT,CASSHDIDSNQPQHF
TRBV11-2,.,TRBJ2-7,.,TGTGCCAGCAGGGAGTCCTACAGGGTCTCCTACGAGCAGTACTTC,CASRESYRVSYEQYF
TRBV29-1,.,TRBJ2-7,few,TGCAGCGTATCCCGAGGGGGGGAGCAGTACTTC,CSVSRGGEQYF
TRBV6-5,.,TRBJ2-4,.,TGTGCCAGCAGCAATGGAGGTATGGGTCGGGAGCAGTACTTC,CASSNGGMGREQYF
TRBV3-1,.,TRBJ2-1,few,TGTGCCAGCAGCCCAGACGAGGTTCCCCTCACCAATGAGCAGTTCTTC,CASSPDEVPLTNEQFF
TRBV7-9,TRBD2,TRBJ2-4,.,TGTGCCAGCAGCTTAGCTCGGGGGGTCAACCTCTATGAGCAGTACTTC,CASSLARGVNLYEQYF
TRBV12-3/TRBV12-4,.,TRBJ2-5,few,TGTGCCAGCAGTTTTTCGAAGACGGGGATAGAGACCCAGTACTTC,CASSFSKTGIETQYF
TRBV6-6,.,TRBJ2-3,few,TGTGCCAGCAGTTACGAAGGGACTACGCAGTATTTT,CASSYEGTTQYF
TRBV2,.,TRBJ2-3,.,TGTGCCCGACAGTTTAGCACAGATACGCAGTATTTT,CARQFSTDTQYF
TRBV7-6,.,TRBJ2-5,.,TGCGCCAGCAGCTTTCGGCTTTCCCAAGAGACCCAGTACTTC,CASSFRLSQETQYF
TRBV29-1,.,TRBJ1-4,.,TGCAGCGTTGGGGGCAGGGTTAATGAAAAACTGTTTTTT,CSVGGRVNEKLFF
TRBV10-3,.,TRBJ2-3,few,TGTGCCATCAGTGAGTTGCAGGAGGGTACGGGTACGCAGTATTTT,CAISELQEGTGTQYF
TRBV6-5,.,TRBJ2-3,.,TGTGCCAGCAGTTACGGTTCCCCAGGGTCAGATACGCAGTATTTT,CASSYGSPGSDTQYF
TRBV28,.,TRBJ1-5,few,TGTGCCAGCAGTCACCCAGGGAGGGATCAGCCCCAGCATTTT,CASSHPGRDQPQHF
TRBV5-1,TRBD1,TRBJ2-5,.,TGCGCCAGCAGCCTGGAAGGACAGGGTTGGAAGACCCAGTACTTC,CASSLEGQGWKTQYF
TRBV20-1,.,TRBJ2-5,.,TGCAGTGTACGGGACTCCCTGGACCAAGAGACCCAGTACTTC,CSVRDSLDQETQYF
TRBV12-3/TRBV12-4,TRBD2,TRBJ2-1,few,TGTGCCAGCAGACTTAGCGGGGGCGCGTCCTACAATGAGCAGTTCTTC,CASRLSGGASYNEQFF
TRBV10-3,TRBD2,TRBJ2-1,.,TGTGCCATCAGTGAGCGAGGACTAGCGGGGGGGCTGTACAATGAGCAGTTCTTC,CAISERGLAGGLYNEQFF
TRBV4-2,TRBD2,TRBJ2-1,.,TGTGCCAGCAGCCTGCGAGCGGGGGCCTACAATGAGCAGTTCTTC,CASSLRAGAYNEQFF
TRBV20-1,TRBD1,TRBJ1-2,few,TGCAGTGCTAGGGACCCGACAGGGTCAGGCTATGGCTACACCTTC,CSARDPTGSGYGYTF
TRBV6-5,.,TRBJ1-6,.,TGTGCCAGCAGTTACTCGCACATCGATTCACCCCTCCACTTT,CASSYSHIDSPLHF
TRBV12-3/TRBV12-4,.,TRBJ1-2,.,TGTGCCAGCAGCTCCCCTTCACAGGCACTGGACCATGGCTACACCTTC,CASSSPSQALDHGYTF
TRBV5-1,.,TRBJ1-1,.,TGCGCCAGCAGTTTGAACCTGGACACTGAAGCTTTCTTT,CASSLNLDTEAFF
TRBV29-1,.,TRBJ2-5,.,TGCAGCGTTGCCCCCAGGGGCCTACGAGTGGAGCAGTACTTC,CSVAPRGLRVEQYF
TRBV20-1,.,TRBJ2-7,.,TGCAGTGCTAGTCTCCCATTATACCCCTACGAGCAGTACTTC,CSASLPLYPYEQYF
TRBV10-3,TRBD2,TRBJ2-1,.,TGTGCCATCAATGGCGAGGGACTAGCGGGGGACAATGAGCAGTTCTTC,CAINGEGLAGDNEQFF
TRBV29-1,.,TRBJ1-2,many,TGCAGCGTTGAAGATCCTTGGAGGCTAGGGGGCTACACCTTC,CSVEDPWRLGGYTF
TRBV28,.,TRBJ1-2,once,TGTGCCAGCAGTTTATCGGACACGTACTATGGCTACACCTTC,CASSLSDTYYGYTF
TRBV13,.,TRBJ2-7,.,TGTGCCAGCAGCTTCTTGGAAGGGACCTCTCACGAGCAGTACTTC,CASSFLEGTSHEQYF
TRBV24-1,TRBD1,TRBJ1-5,.,TGTGCCACCAGTGATTCTCGGACAGGGGGCCTCCTTAGCAATCAGCCCCAGCATTTT,CATSDSRTGGLLSNQPQHF
TRBV6-1,.,TRBJ2-1,.,TGTGCCAGCAATGCCCTGCTTCAAAATGAGCAGTTCTTC,CASNALLQNEQFF
TRBV4-3,.,TRBJ2-7,.,TGCGCCAGCAGCCAAGCTATGGCGGGGCCAGGAAAGATCTCCTACGAGCAGTACTTC,CASSQAMAGPGKISYEQYF
TRBV6-2/TRBV6-3,TRBD1,TRBJ1-1,.,TGTGCCAGCGGGGACAGGGCTTTCTTT,CASGDRAFF
TRBV3-1,.,TRBJ1-5,.,TGTGCCAGCAGTCAGGGAATTCAGCCCCAGCATTTT,CASSQGIQPQHF